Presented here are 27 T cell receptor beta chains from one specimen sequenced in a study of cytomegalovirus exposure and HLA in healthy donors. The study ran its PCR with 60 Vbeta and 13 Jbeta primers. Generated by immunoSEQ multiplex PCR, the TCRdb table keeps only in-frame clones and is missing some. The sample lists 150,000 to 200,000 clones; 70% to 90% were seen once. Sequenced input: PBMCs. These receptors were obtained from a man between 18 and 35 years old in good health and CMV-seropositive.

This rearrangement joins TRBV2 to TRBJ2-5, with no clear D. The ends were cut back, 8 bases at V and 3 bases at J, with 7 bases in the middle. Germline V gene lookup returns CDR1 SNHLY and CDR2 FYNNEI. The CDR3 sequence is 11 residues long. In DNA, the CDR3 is TGTGCCAGCTCGGTAAAAGAGACCCAGTACTTC. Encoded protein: CASSVKETQYF.

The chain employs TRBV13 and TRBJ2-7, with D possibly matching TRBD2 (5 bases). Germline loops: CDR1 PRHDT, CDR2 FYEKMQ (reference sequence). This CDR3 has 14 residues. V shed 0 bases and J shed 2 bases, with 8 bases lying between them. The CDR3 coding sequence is TGTGCCAGCAGCTTAGGAGCAGCGGCCTACGAGCAGTACTTC. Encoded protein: CASSLGAAAYEQYF. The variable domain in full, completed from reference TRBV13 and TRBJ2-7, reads AAGVIQSPRHLIKEKRETATLKCYPIPRHDTVYWYQQGPGQDPQFLISFYEKMQSDKGSIPDRFSAQQFSDYHSELNMSSLELGDSALYFCASSLGAAAYEQYFGPGTRLTVT.

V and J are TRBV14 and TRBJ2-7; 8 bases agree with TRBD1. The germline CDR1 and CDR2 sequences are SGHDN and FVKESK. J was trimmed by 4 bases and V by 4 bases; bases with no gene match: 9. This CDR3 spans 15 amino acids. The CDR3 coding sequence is TGTGCCAGCAGCCGAGGGCAGGGGGCCTATTACGAGCAGTACTTC. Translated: CASSRGQGAYYEQYF.

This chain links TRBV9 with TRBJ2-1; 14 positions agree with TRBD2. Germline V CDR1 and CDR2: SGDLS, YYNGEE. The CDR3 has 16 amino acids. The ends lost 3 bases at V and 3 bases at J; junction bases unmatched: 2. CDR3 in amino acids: CASSGGLAGVYNEQFF. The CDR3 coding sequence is TGTGCCAGCAGCGGGGGACTAGCGGGGGTCTACAATGAGCAGTTCTTC.

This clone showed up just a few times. The CDR3 DNA follows: TGTGCCAGCAGCGTCAGTCCAAATGAAAAACTGTTTTTT. This encodes CASSVSPNEKLFF. The chain recombines TRBV9 with TRBJ1-4; no clear D gene. Per the germline V gene, CDR1 is SGDLS and CDR2 is YYNGEE. V lost 2 bases and J lost 5, with 7 bases in between. CDR3 length: 13 residues.

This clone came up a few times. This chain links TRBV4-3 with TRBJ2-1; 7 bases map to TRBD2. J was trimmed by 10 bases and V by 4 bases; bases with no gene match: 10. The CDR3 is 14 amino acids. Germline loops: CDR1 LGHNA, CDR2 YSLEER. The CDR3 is CASSPGPVGREQFF. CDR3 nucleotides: TGCGCCAGCAGCCCCGGACCAGTCGGGAGGGAGCAGTTCTTC.

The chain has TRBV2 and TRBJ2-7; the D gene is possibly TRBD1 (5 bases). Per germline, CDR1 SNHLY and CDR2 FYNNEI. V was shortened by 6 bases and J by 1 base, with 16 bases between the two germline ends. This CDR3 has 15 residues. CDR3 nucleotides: TGTGCCAGCAGCACCCAGGGTAGGGGATCCTACGAGCAGTACTTC. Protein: CASSTQGRGSYEQYF.

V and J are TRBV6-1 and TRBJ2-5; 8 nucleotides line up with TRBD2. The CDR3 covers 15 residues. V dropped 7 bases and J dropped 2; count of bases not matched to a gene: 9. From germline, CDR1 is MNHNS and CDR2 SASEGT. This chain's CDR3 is CASKGIQRGQETQYF. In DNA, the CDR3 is TGTGCCAGCAAGGGGATTCAGCGGGGGCAAGAGACCCAGTACTTC.

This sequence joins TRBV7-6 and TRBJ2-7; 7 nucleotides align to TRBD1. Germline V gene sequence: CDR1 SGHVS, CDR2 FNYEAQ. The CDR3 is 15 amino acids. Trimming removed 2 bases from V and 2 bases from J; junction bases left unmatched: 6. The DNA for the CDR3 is TGTGCCAGCAGCTTATTTGGCCAGGGGGCCTACGAGCAGTACTTC. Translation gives CASSLFGQGAYEQYF. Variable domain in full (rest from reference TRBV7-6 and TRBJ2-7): GAGVSQSPRYKVTKRGQDVALRCDPISGHVSLYWYRQALGQGPEFLTYFNYEAQQDKSGLPNDRFSAERPEGSISTLTIQRTEQRDSAMYRCASSLFGQGAYEQYFGPGTRLTVT.

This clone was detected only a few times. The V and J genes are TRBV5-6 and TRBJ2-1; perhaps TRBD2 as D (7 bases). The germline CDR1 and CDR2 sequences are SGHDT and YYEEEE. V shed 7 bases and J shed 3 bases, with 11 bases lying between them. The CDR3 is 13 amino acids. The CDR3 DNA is TGTGCCAGCCGCGGGGGCAGCTACAATGAGCAGTTCTTC. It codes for CASRGGSYNEQFF.

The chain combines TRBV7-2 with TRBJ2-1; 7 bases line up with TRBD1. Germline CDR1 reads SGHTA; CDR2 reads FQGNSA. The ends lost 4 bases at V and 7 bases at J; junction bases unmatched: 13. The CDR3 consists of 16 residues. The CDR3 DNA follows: TGTGCCAGCAGCTCGCCCCGGGACAGTGAGGAAAATGAGCAGTTCTTC. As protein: CASSSPRDSEENEQFF.

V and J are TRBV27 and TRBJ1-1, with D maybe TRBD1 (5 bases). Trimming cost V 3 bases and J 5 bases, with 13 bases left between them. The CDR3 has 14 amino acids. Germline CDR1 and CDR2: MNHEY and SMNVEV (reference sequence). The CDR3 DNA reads TGTGCCAGCAGTTTGTACGGGGGAGGGACTGAAGCTTTCTTT. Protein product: CASSLYGGGTEAFF.

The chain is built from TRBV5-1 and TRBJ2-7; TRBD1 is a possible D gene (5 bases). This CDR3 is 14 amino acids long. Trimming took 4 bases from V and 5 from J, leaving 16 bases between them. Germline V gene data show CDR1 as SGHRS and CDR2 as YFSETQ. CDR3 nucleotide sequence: TGCGCCAGCAGCAATCTAGGGGCTCGAGACGAGCAGTACTTC. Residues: CASSNLGARDEQYF.

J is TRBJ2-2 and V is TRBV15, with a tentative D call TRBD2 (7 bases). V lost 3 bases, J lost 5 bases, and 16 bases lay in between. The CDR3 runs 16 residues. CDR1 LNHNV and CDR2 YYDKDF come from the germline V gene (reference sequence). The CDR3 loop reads CATSRAEGGQTGELFF. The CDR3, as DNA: TGTGCCACCAGCAGGGCTGAGGGGGGGCAAACCGGGGAGCTGTTTTTT.

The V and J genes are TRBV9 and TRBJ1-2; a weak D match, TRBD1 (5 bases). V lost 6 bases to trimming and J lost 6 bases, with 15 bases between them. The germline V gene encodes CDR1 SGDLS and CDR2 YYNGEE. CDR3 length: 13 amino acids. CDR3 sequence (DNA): TGTGCCAGCACCGGGATCCGGGGGGATGGCTACACCTTC. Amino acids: CASTGIRGDGYTF.

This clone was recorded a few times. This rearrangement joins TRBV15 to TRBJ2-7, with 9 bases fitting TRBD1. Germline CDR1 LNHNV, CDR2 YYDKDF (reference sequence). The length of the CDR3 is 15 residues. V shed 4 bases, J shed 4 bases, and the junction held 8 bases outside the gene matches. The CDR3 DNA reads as TGTGCCACCAGCAAACCGGGACAGGGAATGTACGAGCAGTACTTC. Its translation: CATSKPGQGMYEQYF.

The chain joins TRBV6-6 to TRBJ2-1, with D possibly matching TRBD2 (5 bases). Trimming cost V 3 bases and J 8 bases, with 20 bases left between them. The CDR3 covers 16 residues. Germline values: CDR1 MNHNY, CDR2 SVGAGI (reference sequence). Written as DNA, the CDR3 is TGTGCCAGCAGTTATTACGGTACAGAGCTGGACTATGAGCAGTTCTTC. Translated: CASSYYGTELDYEQFF.

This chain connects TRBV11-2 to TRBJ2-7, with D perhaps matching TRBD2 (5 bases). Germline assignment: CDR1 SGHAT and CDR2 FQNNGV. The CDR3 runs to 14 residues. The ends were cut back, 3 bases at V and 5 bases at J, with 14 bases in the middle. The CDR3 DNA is TGTGCCAGCAGCTTCTACCGGGGAATCCACGAGCAGTACTTC. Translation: CASSFYRGIHEQYF.

CDR3 coding DNA: TGTGCCACCAGCGAGGGACATCGGACGGGCTACGAGCAGTACTTC. This gives the protein CATSEGHRTGYEQYF. V usage is TRBV15 and J usage is TRBJ2-7; D is possibly TRBD1 (6 bases). V was shortened by 5 bases and J by 3 bases, with 17 bases between the two germline ends. The CDR3 length is 15 residues. Germline lookup yields CDR1 LNHNV and CDR2 YYDKDF (reference sequence).

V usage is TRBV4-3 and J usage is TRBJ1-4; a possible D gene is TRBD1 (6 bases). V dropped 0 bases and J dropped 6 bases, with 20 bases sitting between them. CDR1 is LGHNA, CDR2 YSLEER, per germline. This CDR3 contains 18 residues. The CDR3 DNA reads TGCGCCAGCAGCCAAGATCGTAGTGTAGGGACACTCTATGAAAAACTGTTTTTT. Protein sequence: CASSQDRSVGTLYEKLFF.

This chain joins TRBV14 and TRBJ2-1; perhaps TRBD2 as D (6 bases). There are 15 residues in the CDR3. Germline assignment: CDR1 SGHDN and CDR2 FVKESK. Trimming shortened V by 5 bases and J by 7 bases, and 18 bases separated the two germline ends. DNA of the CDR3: TGTGCCAGCAGCTCATCGGCCGGGGCGGGAAATGAGCAGTTCTTC. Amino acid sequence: CASSSSAGAGNEQFF.

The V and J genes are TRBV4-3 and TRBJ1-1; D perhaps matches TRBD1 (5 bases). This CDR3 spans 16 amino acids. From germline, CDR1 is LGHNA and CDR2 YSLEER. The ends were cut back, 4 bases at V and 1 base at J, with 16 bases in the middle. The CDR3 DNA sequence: TGCGCCAGCAGCCCAATTCCAGGGATCCAGAACACTGAAGCTTTCTTT. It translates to CASSPIPGIQNTEAFF.

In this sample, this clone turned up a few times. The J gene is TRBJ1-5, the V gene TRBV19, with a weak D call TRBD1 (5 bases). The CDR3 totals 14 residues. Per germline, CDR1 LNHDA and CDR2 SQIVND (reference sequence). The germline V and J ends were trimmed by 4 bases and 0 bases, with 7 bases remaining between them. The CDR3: CASSTGISNQPQHF. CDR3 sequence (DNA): TGTGCCAGTAGTACAGGGATTAGCAATCAGCCCCAGCATTTT.

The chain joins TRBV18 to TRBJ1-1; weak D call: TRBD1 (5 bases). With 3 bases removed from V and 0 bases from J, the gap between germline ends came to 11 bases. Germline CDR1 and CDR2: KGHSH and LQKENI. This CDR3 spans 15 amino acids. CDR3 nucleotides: TGTGCCAGCTCACCCCTCGACAGCCTGAACACTGAAGCTTTCTTT. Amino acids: CASSPLDSLNTEAFF.

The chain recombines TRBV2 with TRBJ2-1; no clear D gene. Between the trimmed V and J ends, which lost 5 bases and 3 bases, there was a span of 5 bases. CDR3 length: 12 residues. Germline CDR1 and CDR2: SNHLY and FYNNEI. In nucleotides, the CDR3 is TGTGCCAGCAGTTCAGGCTACAATGAGCAGTTCTTC. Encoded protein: CASSSGYNEQFF.

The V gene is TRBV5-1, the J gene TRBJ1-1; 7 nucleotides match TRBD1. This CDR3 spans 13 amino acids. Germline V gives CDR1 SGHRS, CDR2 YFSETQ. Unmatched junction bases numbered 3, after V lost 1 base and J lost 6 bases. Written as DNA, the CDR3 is TGCGCCAGCAGCTTGTCCAGGGGGTCTGAAGCTTTCTTT. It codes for CASSLSRGSEAFF. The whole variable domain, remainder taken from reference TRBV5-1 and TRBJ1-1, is KAGVTQTPRYLIKTRGQQVTLSCSPISGHRSVSWYQQTPGQGLQFLFEYFSETQRNKGNFPGRFSGRQFSNSRSEMNVSTLELGDSALYLCASSLSRGSEAFFGQGTRLTVV.

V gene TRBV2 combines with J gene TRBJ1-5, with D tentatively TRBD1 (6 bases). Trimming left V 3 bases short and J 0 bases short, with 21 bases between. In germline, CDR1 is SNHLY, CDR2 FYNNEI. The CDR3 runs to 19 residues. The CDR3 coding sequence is TGTGCCAGCAGTGAGCTAATGAGACAGGCCCTGCATAGCAATCAGCCCCAGCATTTT. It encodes CASSELMRQALHSNQPQHF.